This T cell receptor beta chain was observed in a study of cytotoxic CD8 clonotypes in ibrutinib-treated CLL. Overall study: Approximately ten relapsed/refractory, some 15 treatment-naive; about 17 IGHV unmutated.

The germline CDR1 and CDR2 sequences are SGHTA and FQGNSA. The CDR3 loop spans 15 amino acids. With 5 bases clipped from V and 7 bases from J, the junction kept 9 bases outside the gene matches. Study-wide results and caveats: Clonality went up at the time of ibrutinib response, stayed stable in sustained remission, and later dropped back toward its baseline level at progression.

With sequencing, the targeted depth ranged from 1 in 200,000 to 1 in 1 million T cells. This table comes from immunoSEQ multiplex PCR, and its TCRdb copy is limited to in-frame clones, with some not included. The profile shows about 300,000 clones, 67% of them singletons. Concerning this clone itself: The antigen is undetermined.

This TCR was recovered from a human donor with chronic lymphocytic leukemia. V and J are TRBV7-2 and TRBJ2-2, with TRBD2 matching 8 bases. The input for sequencing was PBMCs, taken after 36 months of ibrutinib treatment. The CDR3 here is CASSPRTSPGGELFF. The CDR3 DNA reads TGTGCCAGCAGCCCCCGGACTAGCCCGGGCGGGGAGCTGTTTTTT.